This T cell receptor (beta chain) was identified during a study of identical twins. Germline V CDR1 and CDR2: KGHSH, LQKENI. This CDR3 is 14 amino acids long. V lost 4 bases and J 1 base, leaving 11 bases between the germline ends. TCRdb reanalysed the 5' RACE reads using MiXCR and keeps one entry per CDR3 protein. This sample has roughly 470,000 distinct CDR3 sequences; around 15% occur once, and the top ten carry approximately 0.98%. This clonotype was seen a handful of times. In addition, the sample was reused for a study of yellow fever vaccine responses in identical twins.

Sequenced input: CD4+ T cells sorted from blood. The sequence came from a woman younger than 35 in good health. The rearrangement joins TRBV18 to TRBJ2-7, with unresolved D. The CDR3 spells CASSRSLESYEQYF. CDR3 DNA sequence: TGTGCCAGCTCACGCTCCCTAGAGTCCTACGAGCAGTACTTC.